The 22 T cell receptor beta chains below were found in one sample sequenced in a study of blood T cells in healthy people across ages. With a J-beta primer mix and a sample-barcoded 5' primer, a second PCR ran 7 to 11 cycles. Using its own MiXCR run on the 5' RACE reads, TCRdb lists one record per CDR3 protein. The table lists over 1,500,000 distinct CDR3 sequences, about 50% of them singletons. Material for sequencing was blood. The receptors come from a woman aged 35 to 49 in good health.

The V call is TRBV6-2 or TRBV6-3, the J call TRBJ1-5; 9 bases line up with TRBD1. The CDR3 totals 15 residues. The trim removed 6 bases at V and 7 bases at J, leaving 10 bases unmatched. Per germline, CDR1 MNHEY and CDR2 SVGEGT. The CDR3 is CASSQGQGIVQPQHF. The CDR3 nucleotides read TGTGCCAGCAGCCAGGGACAGGGAATCGTCCAGCCCCAGCATTTT.

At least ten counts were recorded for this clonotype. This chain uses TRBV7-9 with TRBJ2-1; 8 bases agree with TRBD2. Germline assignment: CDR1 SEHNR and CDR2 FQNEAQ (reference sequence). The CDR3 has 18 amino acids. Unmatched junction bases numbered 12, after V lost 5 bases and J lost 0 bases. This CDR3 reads CASSQSSRGGRSYNEQFF. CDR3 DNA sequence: TGTGCCAGCAGCCAGAGCTCCCGGGGGGGTCGCTCCTACAATGAGCAGTTCTTC.

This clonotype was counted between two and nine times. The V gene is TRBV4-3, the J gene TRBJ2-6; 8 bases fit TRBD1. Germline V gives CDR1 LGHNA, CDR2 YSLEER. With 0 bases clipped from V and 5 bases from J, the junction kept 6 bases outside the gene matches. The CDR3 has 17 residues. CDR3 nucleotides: TGCGCCAGCAGCCAAGATCGCAGGGGGCTAAGGGCCAACGTCCTGACTTTC. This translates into CASSQDRRGLRANVLTF.

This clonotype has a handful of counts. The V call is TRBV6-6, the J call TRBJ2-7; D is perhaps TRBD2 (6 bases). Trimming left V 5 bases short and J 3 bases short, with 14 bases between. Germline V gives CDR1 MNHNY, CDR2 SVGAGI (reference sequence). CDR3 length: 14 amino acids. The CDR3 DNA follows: TGTGCCAGCAGTCTACGGAGGGGCCGCTACGAGCAGTACTTC. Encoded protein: CASSLRRGRYEQYF.

CDR3 DNA sequence: TGCAGTGCTAGTTTATCGGGAAACACCATATATTTT. Translated, it gives CSASLSGNTIYF. This sequence joins TRBV20-1 and TRBJ1-3, with D unresolved. The germline V and J ends were trimmed by 3 bases and 4 bases, with 7 bases remaining between them. The CDR3 is 12 amino acids. Germline values: CDR1 DFQATT, CDR2 SNEGSKA (reference sequence).

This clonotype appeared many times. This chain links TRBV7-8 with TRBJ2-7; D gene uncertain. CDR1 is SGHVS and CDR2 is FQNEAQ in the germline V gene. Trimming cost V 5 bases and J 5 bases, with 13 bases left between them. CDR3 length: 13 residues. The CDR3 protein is CASSGALRNEQYF. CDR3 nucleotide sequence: TGTGCCAGCAGCGGAGCACTGCGGAACGAGCAGTACTTC.

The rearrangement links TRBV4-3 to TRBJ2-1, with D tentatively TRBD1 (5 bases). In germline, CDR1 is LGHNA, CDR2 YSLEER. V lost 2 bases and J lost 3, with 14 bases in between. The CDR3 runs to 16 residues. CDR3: CASSQWGRVLYNEQFF. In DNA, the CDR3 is TGCGCCAGCAGCCAATGGGGCAGAGTCCTCTACAATGAGCAGTTCTTC.

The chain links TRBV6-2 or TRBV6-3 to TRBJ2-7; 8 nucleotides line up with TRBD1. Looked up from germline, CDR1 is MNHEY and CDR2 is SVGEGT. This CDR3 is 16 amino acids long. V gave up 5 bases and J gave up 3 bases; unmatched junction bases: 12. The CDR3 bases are TGTGCCAGCAGTACCCCCGGACAGGGTAGCCTCTACGAGCAGTACTTC. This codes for CASSTPGQGSLYEQYF.

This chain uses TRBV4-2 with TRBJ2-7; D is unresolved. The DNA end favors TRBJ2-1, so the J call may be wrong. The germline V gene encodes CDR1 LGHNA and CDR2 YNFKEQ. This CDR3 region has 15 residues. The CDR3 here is CASSQESRSADEQFF. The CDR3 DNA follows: TGTGCCAGCAGCCAAGAATCCCGGTCCGCCGATGAGCAGTTCTTC.

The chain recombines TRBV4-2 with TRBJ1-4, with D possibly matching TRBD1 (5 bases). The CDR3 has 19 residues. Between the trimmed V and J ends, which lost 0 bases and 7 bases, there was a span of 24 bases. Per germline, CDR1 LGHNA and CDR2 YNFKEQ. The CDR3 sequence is CASSQDRTAGQVWAEKLFF. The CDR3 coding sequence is TGTGCCAGCAGCCAAGACAGGACCGCGGGGCAGGTTTGGGCTGAAAAACTGTTTTTT.

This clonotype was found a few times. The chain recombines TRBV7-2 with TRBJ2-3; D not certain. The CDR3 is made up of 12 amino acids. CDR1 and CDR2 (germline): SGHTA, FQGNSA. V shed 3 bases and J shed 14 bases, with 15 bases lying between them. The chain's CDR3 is CASSLFRDRSYF. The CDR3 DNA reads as TGTGCCAGCAGCTTGTTTCGCGACCGATCGTATTTT.

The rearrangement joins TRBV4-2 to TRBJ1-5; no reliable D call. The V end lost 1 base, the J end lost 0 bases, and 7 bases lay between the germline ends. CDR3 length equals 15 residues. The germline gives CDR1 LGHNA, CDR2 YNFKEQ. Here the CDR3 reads CASSQVLYSNQPQHF. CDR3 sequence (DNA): TGTGCCAGCAGCCAAGTTCTATATAGCAATCAGCCCCAGCATTTT.

CDR3 region: CSARVPGQGQPQHF. CDR3 nucleotides: TGCAGTGCTAGAGTTCCGGGACAGGGTCAGCCCCAGCATTTT. The chain carries TRBV20-1 and TRBJ1-5, with 9 bases fitting TRBD1. Germline CDR1 and CDR2: DFQATT and SNEGSKA (reference sequence). The CDR3 is 14 residues long. Germline trimming cut 1 base from V and 6 bases from J; bases unmatched to any gene: 4.

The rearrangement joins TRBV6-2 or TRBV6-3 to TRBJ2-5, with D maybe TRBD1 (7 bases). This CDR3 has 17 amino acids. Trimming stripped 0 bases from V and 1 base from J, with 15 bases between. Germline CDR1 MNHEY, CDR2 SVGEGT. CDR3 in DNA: TGTGCCAGCAGTTACTCTCAGGGGGGCCACTCCCAAGAGACCCAGTACTTC. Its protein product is CASSYSQGGHSQETQYF.

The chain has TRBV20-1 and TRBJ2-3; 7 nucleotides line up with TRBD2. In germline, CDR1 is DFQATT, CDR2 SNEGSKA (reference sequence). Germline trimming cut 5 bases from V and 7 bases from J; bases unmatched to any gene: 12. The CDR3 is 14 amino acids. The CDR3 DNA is TGCAGTGCTCGAGGTTGGGGGGGTCTTCATACGCAGTATTTT. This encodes CSARGWGGLHTQYF.

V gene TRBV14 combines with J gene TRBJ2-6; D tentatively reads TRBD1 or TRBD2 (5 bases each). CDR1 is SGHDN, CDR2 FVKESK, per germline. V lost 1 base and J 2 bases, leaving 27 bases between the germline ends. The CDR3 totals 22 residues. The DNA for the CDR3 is TGTGCCAGCAGCCAAGGTGGGGTTGGGGGTATTCCACCTACCACTGGGGCCAACGTCCTGACTTTC. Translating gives CASSQGGVGGIPPTTGANVLTF.

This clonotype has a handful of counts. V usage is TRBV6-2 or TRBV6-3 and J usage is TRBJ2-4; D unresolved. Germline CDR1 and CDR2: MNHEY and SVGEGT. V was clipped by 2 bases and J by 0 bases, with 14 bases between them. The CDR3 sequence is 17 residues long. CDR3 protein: CASSYPMGRLAKNIQYF. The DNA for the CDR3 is TGTGCCAGCAGTTACCCGATGGGTCGCCTAGCCAAAAACATTCAGTACTTC.

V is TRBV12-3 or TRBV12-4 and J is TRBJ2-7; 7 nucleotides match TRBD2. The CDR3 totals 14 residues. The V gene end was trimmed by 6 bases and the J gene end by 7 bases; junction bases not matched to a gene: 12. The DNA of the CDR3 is TGTGCCAGCAGGCACAGCGGGACGCTCAATGAGCAGTACTTC. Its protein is CASRHSGTLNEQYF.

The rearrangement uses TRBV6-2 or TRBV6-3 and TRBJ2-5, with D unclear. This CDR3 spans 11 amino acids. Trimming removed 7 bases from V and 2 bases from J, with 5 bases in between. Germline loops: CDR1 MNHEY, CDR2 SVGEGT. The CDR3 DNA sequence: TGTGCCAGCAATCAACAAGAGACCCAGTACTTC. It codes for CASNQQETQYF.

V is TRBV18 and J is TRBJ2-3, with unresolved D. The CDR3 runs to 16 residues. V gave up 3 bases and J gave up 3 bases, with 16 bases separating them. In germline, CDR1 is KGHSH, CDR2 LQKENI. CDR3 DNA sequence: TGTGCCAGCTCACCCCTGGCGAGTGCCCTGACAGATACGCAGTATTTT. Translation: CASSPLASALTDTQYF.

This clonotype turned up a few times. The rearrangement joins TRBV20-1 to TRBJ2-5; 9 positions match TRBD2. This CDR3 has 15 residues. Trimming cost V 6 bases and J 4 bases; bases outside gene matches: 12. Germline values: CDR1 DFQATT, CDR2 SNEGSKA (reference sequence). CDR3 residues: CSASSGGGRRETQYF. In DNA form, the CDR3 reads TGCAGTGCGAGTAGCGGGGGAGGTCGCAGAGAGACCCAGTACTTC.

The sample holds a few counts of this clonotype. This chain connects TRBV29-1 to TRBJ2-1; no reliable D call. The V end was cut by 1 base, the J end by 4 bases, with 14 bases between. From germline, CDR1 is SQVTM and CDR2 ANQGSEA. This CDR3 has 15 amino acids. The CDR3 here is CSVEAVVQVYNEQFF. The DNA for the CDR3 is TGCAGCGTTGAAGCCGTGGTTCAAGTATACAATGAGCAGTTCTTC.